Listed below are T cell receptor beta chains from one sample, sequenced in a study of cytomegalovirus exposure and HLA in healthy donors. TCRdb's copy holds only in-frame clones and misses some; the assay was immunoSEQ multiplex PCR. This table holds 95,000 to 150,000 clones, roughly 65% found once. The material sequenced was PBMCs. The receptor source for this set is a man aged 40-49 years in good health and CMV-seropositive. Both conserved end residues are part of each CDR3. A D gene is named only where the DNA matches it firmly. Size is omitted from some rows. Given values are once, few, many or a class for expanded clones.

>TRBJ1-6|TRBV2|-|-
TGTGCCAGCAGTGAAACAGGGTTTAATTCACCCCTCCACTTT
CASSETGFNSPLHF
>TRBJ2-7|TRBV7-3|few|TRBD1
TGTGCCAGCAGCTCCGGGACAGGGATCACCGAGCAGTACTTC
CASSSGTGITEQYF
>TRBJ2-3|TRBV5-1|-|TRBD2
TGCGCCAGCAGCTCCAGGCGGGGGAGCACAGATACGCAGTATTTT
CASSSRRGSTDTQYF
>TRBJ2-3|TRBV4-1|-|-
TGCGCCAGCAGCCAAGGGACGAGGGCCTTCTCGACAGATACGCAGTATTTT
CASSQGTRAFSTDTQYF
>TRBJ2-3|TRBV28|-|TRBD2
TGTGCCAGCAGCCCGAGCGGGGCTCGCACAGATACGCAGTATTTT
CASSPSGARTDTQYF
>TRBJ2-3|TRBV9|-|TRBD2
TGTGCCAGCAGCGTAGGGTCTAGCGGGGGGAGCACAGATACGCAGTATTTT
CASSVGSSGGSTDTQYF
>TRBJ2-1|TRBV6-6|-|-
TGTGCCAGCAATACGGGAGAGGCAGGGAATGAGCAGTTCTTC
CASNTGEAGNEQFF
>TRBJ2-3|TRBV6-1|-|-
TGTGCCAGCAGTGAAGCAAGCGGAGGGGCCCCAGATACGCAGTATTTT
CASSEASGGAPDTQYF
>TRBJ1-1|TRBV7-9|few|TRBD1
TGTGCCAGCAGCTCACAGGGGGGGAACACTGAAGCTTTCTTT
CASSSQGGNTEAFF
>TRBJ1-4|TRBV5-6|-|-
TGTGCCAGCAGCTTGGACAGGGTTAGTGAAAAACTGTTTTTT
CASSLDRVSEKLFF
>TRBJ2-3|TRBV13|-|TRBD2
TGTGCCAGCAAGAAGACTAGCGGCACAGATACGCAGTATTTT
CASKKTSGTDTQYF
>TRBJ2-3|TRBV7-9|-|TRBD1
TGTGCCAGCAGCGATGGACAGGGACGCACAGATACGCAGTATTTT
CASSDGQGRTDTQYF
>TRBJ2-6|TRBV14|-|-
TGTGCCAGCAGCCAAGATAATTTTCAGCGCTTGCGGGCCAACGTCCTGACTTTC
CASSQDNFQRLRANVLTF
>TRBJ1-1|TRBV25-1|-|-
TGTGCCAGCAGTGATCTTTCCCAGACTAACACTGAAGCTTTCTTT
CASSDLSQTNTEAFF
>TRBJ2-1|TRBV6-5|-|-
TGTGCCAGCACCTACAGCAGCGGGTCTGGCGATGAGCAGTTCTTC
CASTYSSGSGDEQFF
>TRBJ2-3|TRBV30|-|-
TGTGCCTGGAGTGTTTCTGGGGCCACTACGCAGTATTTT
CAWSVSGATTQYF
>TRBJ1-3|TRBV4-2|once|TRBD1
TGTGCCAGCAGCCAAGATAGGAACAGGGGCACACCCTCTGGAAACACCATATATTTT
CASSQDRNRGTPSGNTIYF
>TRBJ2-7|TRBV11-1|-|-
TGTGCCAGCAGCTTCCGGACAGCCCCCTACGAGCAGTACTTC
CASSFRTAPYEQYF
>TRBJ2-7|TRBV6-4|-|TRBD1
TGTGCCAGCAGCCCCGGACAGGGTAACTACGAGCAGTACTTC
CASSPGQGNYEQYF
>TRBJ2-1|TRBV9|-|-
TGTGCCAGCAGCGGCTCCTCGAGAAACAATGAGCAGTTCTTC
CASSGSSRNNEQFF
>TRBJ2-1|TRBV7-8|-|TRBD2
TGTGCCAGCAGCTCAGCTAGCGGGGGGGCCTTAGATGAGCAGTTCTTC
CASSSASGGALDEQFF
>TRBJ2-1|TRBV5-1|once|-
TGCGCCAGCAGCCCCGGGTCACTAGCCAACTACAATGAGCAGTTCTTC
CASSPGSLANYNEQFF
>TRBJ2-7|TRBV7-2|-|-
TGTGCCAGCAGCTCAGGTTCCAGCCTTTCCTACGAGCAGTACTTC
CASSSGSSLSYEQYF
>TRBJ2-3|TRBV5-1|-|TRBD1
TGCGCCAGCAGGCCGGGACAGGGACCAGATACGCAGTATTTT
CASRPGQGPDTQYF
>TRBJ1-6|TRBV19|once|TRBD1
TGTGCCAGTGGGGACAGGAACGGTAATTCACCCCTCCACTTT
CASGDRNGNSPLHF
>TRBJ2-4|TRBV5-8|-|TRBD2
TGTGCCAGCAGCGAGACTAGCACAAACATTCAGTACTTC
CASSETSTNIQYF
>TRBJ1-5|TRBV19|-|TRBD1
TGTGCCAGTACCATAACAGGGGGCGATCAGCCCCAGCATTTT
CASTITGGDQPQHF
>TRBJ2-7|TRBV4-3|few|TRBD2
TGCGCCAGCAGCCAAGGATTCGCGGGGGGCTACGAGCAGTACTTC
CASSQGFAGGYEQYF
>TRBJ2-3|TRBV7-7|-|TRBD2
TGTGCCAGCAGCTTTACTAGCGTGGGAGATACGCAGTATTTT
CASSFTSVGDTQYF
>TRBJ2-5|TRBV7-2|-|-
TGTGCCAGCAGCTTTGGAGGGGCCCAGTACTTC
CASSFGGAQYF
>TRBJ1-4|TRBV5-6|-|-
TGTGCCAGCAGCCCTTACATGGGCCGTAATGAAAAACTGTTTTTT
CASSPYMGRNEKLFF
>TRBJ2-3|TRBV6-4|few|TRBD2
TGTGCCAGCAGTGCTAGCGGGGGGGCCGTAGATACGCAGTATTTT
CASSASGGAVDTQYF
>TRBJ2-7|TRBV5-1|-|TRBD1
TGCGCCAGCAGCGGGGGACAGGGGGCGCGATACGAGCAGTACTTC
CASSGGQGARYEQYF
>TRBJ1-1|TRBV7-9|few|-
TGTGCCAGCAGCTTAATGGAGAGCACTGAAGCTTTCTTT
CASSLMESTEAFF
>TRBJ2-7|TRBV4-1|few|-
TGCGCCAGCAGCCAAGCACAGCAGCCGGACTACGAGCAGTACTTC
CASSQAQQPDYEQYF
>TRBJ2-7|TRBV5-1|few|TRBD2
TGCGCCAGCAGCCAGACTAGCGGGGCCTCCCAGATCTACGAGCAGTACTTC
CASSQTSGASQIYEQYF
>TRBJ2-3|TRBV2|-|TRBD1
TGTGCCAGCAGCGTGGGACAGTTCACAGATACGCAGTATTTT
CASSVGQFTDTQYF
>TRBJ2-7|TRBV28|few|TRBD2
TGTGCCAGCAGTAAAGCGGGAGTTCTCTCCTACGAGCAGTACTTC
CASSKAGVLSYEQYF
>TRBJ1-2|TRBV18|few|-
TGTGCCAGCTCCCCCGGGGCGGGGAGTTCTAACTATGGCTACACCTTC
CASSPGAGSSNYGYTF
>TRBJ2-7|TRBV7-2|-|-
TGTGCCAGCAGTCAACTAGGTACCGGGTACGAGCAGTACTTC
CASSQLGTGYEQYF
>TRBJ2-3|TRBV4-2|-|-
TGTGCCAGCAGCCAAGATCAAGACAGTGCAGATACGCAGTATTTT
CASSQDQDSADTQYF
>TRBJ2-7|TRBV18|few|TRBD1
TGTGCCAGCTCACCTGGGACAGTCGAGTACGAGCAGTACTTC
CASSPGTVEYEQYF
>TRBJ1-2|TRBV5-1|-|TRBD1
TGCGCCAGCAGCTTGGGTGAGGGGGCCTTCTATGGCTACACCTTC
CASSLGEGAFYGYTF
>TRBJ2-7|TRBV25-1|-|TRBD1
TGTGCCAGCAGTGAGGGGGTGCGACAGGGCCCCTCGGACGAGCAGTACTTC
CASSEGVRQGPSDEQYF
>TRBJ1-1|TRBV4-1|-|-
TGCGCCAGCAGCCAAGGGTCGTATACAGACCCTAACACTGAAGCTTTCTTT
CASSQGSYTDPNTEAFF
>TRBJ2-7|TRBV30|-|-
TGTGCCTGGAGATCCTCCGCCTACGAGCAGTACTTC
CAWRSSAYEQYF
>TRBJ2-1|TRBV2|-|-
TGTGCCAGCAGTGAACAGCGGAGCTCCTACAATGAGCAGTTCTTC
CASSEQRSSYNEQFF
>TRBJ2-1|TRBV19|few|TRBD2
TGTGCCAGTACCTGGTTTAGCGGGGGGGAATATGAGCAGTTCTTC
CASTWFSGGEYEQFF
>TRBJ2-6|TRBV15|-|-
TGTGCCACCAGCGCTAGCTCTGGGGCCAACGTCCTGACTTTC
CATSASSGANVLTF
>TRBJ2-1|TRBV7-2|-|-
TGTGCCAGCAGCTTAGCGCAGAGTTATTTCGGGAAAACCAGCTACAATGAGCAGTTCTTC
CASSLAQSYFGKTSYNEQFF
>TRBJ2-2|TRBV18|-|-
TGTGCCAGCTCACCACTACAGGGAAACACCGGGGAGCTGTTTTTT
CASSPLQGNTGELFF
>TRBJ2-2|TRBV6-5|-|-
TGTGCCGTAGGCGGGCCCTTAAACACCGGGGAGCTGTTTTTT
CAVGGPLNTGELFF
>TRBJ1-2|TRBV30|-|-
TGTGCCTGGGACAGCTCCAACTATGGCTACACCTTC
CAWDSSNYGYTF
>TRBJ2-1|TRBV4-2|-|TRBD2
TGTGCCAGCAGCCAATGGACTAGCGGGAATGGGGGTGAGCAGTTCTTC
CASSQWTSGNGGEQFF
>TRBJ1-2|TRBV19|-|TRBD1
TGTGCCAGTAGTAAAACGGACAGGGGGCTTTACTATGGCTACACCTTC
CASSKTDRGLYYGYTF
>TRBJ2-5|TRBV2|few|TRBD2
TGTGCCAGCAGACCCACTAGCGGGGGGGCCCAGCGAGAGACCCAGTACTTC
CASRPTSGGAQRETQYF
>TRBJ1-4|TRBV27|few|-
TGTGCCAGCAGTTTAAGGAGCGCAACTAATGAAAAACTGTTTTTT
CASSLRSATNEKLFF
>TRBJ1-2|TRBV10-3|-|-
TGTGCCGCCCGGGCGCTCAGGGAGGCTAACTATGGCTACACCTTC
CAARALREANYGYTF
>TRBJ1-2|TRBV13|few|-
TGTGCCAGCAGCCTCCAGGGATATGGCTACACCTTC
CASSLQGYGYTF